This TCR beta chain originates from a study of blood T cell repertoires in COVID-19. Study background: In each case, the material was cDNA or gDNA derived from T cells, B-cell-depleted T cells, or PBMCs.

This study enrolled people aged roughly 18 to 89 from around 26 US geographic areas. Two negative PCRs, clearance, or symptom resolution were required of recovered Cohort 3 donors. CDR3 length: 14 residues. Methods used by the authors: Amplification of reference gene primers was used by the study to estimate nucleated cell counts. The table came from immunoSEQ multiplex PCR; TCRdb's copy has only in-frame clones and leaves some out. V and J calls and clone size are copied from that table; D and trimming were computed from the DNA. The table lists about 270,000 clones, 75% to 90% of them singletons. The TCR was taken from a woman aged 18-35 years who had recovered from COVID-19. The chain combines TRBV21-1 with TRBJ1-6; TRBD1, the table's D call, was not compared with the DNA. TRBV21-1 is a pseudogene locus. Material: PBMCs or T cells enriched from blood (not recorded which). CDR3 in amino acids: CANYDNSYNSPLHF. The CDR3, as DNA: TGTGCCAATTACGACAACTCCTATAATTCACCCCTCCACTTT.